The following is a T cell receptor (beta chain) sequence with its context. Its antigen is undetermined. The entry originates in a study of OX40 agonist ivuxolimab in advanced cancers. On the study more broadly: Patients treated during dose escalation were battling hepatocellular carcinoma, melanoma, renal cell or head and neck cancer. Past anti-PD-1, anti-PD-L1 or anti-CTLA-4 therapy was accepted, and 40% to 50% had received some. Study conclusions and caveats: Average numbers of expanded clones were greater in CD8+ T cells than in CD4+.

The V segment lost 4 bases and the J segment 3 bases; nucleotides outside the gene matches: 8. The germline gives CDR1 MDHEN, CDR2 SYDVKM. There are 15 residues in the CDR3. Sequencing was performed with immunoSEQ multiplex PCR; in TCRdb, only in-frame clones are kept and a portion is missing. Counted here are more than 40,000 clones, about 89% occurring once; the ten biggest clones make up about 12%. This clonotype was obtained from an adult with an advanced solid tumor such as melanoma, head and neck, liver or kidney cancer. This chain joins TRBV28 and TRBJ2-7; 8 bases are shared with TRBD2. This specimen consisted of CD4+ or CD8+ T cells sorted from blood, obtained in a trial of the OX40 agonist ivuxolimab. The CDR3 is CASSYPRSGSYEQYF. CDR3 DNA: TGTGCCAGCAGTTACCCCCGCAGCGGGAGCTACGAGCAGTACTTC.